This TCR beta chain originates from a study of T cell responses to AZD1222 COVID-19 vaccine. TCRdb's table, derived via immunoSEQ multiplex PCR, lists solely in-frame clones and lacks some. The data hold about 100,000 clones, with around 87% observed a single time. Germline V gene sequence: CDR1 KGHSH, CDR2 LQKENI. The CDR3 runs to 14 residues. Trimming cost V 2 bases and J 5 bases; bases outside gene matches: 4. The TCR sequence derives from an adult in good health. The source was peripheral blood, collected on day 0 of AZD1222 vaccination. This chain joins TRBV18 and TRBJ2-7; 9 nucleotides align to TRBD1. CDR3 protein: CASSPDRGRNEQYF. The CDR3 bases are TGTGCCAGCTCACCAGACAGGGGGAGAAACGAGCAGTACTTC.